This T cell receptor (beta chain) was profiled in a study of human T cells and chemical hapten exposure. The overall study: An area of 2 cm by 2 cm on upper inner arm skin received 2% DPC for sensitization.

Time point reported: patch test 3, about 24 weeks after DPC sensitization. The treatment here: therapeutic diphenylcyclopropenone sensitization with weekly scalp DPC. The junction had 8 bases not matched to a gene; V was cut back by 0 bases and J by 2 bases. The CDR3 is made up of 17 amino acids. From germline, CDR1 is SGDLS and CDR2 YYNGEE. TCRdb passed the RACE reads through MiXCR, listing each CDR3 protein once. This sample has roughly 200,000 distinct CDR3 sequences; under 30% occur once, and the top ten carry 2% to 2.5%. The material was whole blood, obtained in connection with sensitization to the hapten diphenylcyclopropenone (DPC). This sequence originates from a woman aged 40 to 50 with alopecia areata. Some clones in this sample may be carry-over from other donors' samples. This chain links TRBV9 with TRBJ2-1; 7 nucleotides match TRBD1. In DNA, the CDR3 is TGTGCCAGCAGCGTAGTCGTAGGGGGCATACCCTACAATGAGCAGTTCTTC. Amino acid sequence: CASSVVVGGIPYNEQFF.